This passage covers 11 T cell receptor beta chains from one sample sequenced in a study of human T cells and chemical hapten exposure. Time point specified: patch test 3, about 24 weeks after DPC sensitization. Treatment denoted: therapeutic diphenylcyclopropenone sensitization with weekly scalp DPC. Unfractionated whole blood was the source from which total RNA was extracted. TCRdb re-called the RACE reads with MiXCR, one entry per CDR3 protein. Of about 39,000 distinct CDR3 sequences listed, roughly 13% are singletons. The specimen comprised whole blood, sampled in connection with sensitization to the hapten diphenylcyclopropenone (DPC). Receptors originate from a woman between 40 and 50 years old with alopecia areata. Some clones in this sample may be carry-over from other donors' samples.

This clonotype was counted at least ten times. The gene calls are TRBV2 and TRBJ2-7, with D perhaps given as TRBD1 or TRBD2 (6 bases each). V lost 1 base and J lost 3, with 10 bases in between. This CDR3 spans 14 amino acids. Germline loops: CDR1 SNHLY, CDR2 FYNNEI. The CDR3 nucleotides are TGTGCCAGCAGTGAAGTCGGGGGACACTACGAGCAGTACTTC. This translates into CASSEVGGHYEQYF.

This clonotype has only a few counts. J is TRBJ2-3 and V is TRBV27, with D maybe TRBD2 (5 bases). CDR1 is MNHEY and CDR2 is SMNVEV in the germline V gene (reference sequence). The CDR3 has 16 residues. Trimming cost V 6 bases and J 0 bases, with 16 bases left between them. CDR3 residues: CASSRAGITSTDTQYF. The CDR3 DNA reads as TGTGCCAGCAGCCGCGCGGGTATCACTAGCACAGATACGCAGTATTTT.

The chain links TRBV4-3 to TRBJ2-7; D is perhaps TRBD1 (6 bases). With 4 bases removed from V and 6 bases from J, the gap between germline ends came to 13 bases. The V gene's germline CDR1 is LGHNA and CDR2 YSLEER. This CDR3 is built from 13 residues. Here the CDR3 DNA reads TGCGCCAGCAGCCGCCTACAGGGCTCCGAGCAGTACTTC. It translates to CASSRLQGSEQYF.

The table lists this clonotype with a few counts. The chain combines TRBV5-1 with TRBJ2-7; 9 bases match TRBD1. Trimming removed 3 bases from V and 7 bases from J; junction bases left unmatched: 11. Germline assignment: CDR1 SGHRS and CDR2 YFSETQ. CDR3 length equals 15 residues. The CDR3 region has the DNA TGCGCCAGCAGCTGGTCGGGACAGGGCTCTCGTGAGCAGTACTTC. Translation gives CASSWSGQGSREQYF.

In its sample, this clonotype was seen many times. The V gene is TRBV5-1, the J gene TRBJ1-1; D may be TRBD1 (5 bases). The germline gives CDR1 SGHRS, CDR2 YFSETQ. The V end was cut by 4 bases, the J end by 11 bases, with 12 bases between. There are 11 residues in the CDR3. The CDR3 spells CASSGAGDAFF. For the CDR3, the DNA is TGCGCCAGCAGCGGGGCGGGGGATGCTTTCTTT.

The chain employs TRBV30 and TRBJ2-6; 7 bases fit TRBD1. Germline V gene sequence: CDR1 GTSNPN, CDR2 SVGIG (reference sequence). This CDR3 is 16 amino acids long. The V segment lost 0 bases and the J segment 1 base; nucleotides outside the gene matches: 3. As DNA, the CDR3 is TGTGCCTGGAGTGTAACAGGGGTATCTGGGGCCAACGTCCTGACTTTC. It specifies CAWSVTGVSGANVLTF.

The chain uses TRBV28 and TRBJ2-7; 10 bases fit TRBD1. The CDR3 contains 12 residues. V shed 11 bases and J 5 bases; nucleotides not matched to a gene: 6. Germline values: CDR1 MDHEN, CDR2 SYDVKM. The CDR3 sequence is CAAETGGNEQYF. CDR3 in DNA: TGTGCCGCTGAGACAGGGGGCAACGAGCAGTACTTC.

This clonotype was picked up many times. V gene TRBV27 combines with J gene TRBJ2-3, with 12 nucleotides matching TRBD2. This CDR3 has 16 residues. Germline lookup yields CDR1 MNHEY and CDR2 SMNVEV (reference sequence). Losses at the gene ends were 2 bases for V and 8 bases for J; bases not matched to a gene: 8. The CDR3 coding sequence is TGTGCCAGCAGTTTACTAGCGGGGGGGGACGTCGGTACGCAGTATTTT. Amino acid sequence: CASSLLAGGDVGTQYF.

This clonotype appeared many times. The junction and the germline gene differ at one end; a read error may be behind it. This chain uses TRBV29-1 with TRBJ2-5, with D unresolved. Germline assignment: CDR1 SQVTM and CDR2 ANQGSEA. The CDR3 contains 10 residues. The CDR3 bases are TGCAGCGTTGACCAGGAGACCCAGTACTTC. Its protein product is CSVDQETQYF.

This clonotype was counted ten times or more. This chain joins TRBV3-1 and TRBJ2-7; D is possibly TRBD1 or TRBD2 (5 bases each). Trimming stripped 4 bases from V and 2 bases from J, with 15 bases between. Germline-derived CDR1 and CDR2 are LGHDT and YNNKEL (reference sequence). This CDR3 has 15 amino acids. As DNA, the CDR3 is TGTGCCAGCAGCCCCTTTGGCCGGGACCCCTACGAGCAGTACTTC. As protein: CASSPFGRDPYEQYF.

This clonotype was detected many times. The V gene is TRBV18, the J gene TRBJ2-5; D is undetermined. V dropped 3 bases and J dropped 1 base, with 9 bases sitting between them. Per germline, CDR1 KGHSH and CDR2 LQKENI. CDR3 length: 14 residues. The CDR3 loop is CASSPPSLQETQYF. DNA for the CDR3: TGTGCCAGCTCACCCCCCAGCCTCCAAGAGACCCAGTACTTC.